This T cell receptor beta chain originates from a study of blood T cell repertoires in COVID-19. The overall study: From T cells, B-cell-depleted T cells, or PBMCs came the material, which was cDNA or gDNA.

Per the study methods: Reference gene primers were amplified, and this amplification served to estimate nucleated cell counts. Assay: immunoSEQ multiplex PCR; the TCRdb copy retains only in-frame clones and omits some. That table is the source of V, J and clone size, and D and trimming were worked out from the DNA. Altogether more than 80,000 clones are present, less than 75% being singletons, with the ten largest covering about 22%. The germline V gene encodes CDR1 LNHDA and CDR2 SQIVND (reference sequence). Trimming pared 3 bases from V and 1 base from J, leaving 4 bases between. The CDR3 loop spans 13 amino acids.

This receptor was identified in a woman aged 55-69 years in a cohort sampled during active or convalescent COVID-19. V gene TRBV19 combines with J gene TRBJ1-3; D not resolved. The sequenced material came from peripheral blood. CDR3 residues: CASSIRSGNTIYF. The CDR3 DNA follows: TGTGCCAGTAGTATCAGGTCTGGAAACACCATATATTTT.